The 22 T cell receptor beta chains reported below all come from one sample, sequenced in a study of blood T cell repertoires in COVID-19. The repertoire was sequenced with immunoSEQ multiplex PCR; TCRdb's copy has only in-frame clones and lacks some. This sample yields roughly 250,000 clones, of which 75% to 90% are seen a single time; approximately 0.84% belongs to the top ten. The sequenced sample consisted of peripheral blood. Receptors were obtained from a man aged 25 to 45 with acute or convalescent COVID-19.

The sample holds one count of this clone. The chain couples TRBV28 to TRBJ1-2; D remains ambiguous. Per the germline V gene, CDR1 is MDHEN and CDR2 is SYDVKM. V was shortened by 6 bases and J by 2 bases, with 13 bases between the two germline ends. This CDR3 spans 14 amino acids. The DNA of the CDR3 is TGTGCCAGCAGCTACCCAAGCTTAAACTATGGCTACACCTTC. Amino acids: CASSYPSLNYGYTF.

The chain combines TRBV5-4 with TRBJ2-7; 8 bases match TRBD1. CDR3 size: 11 residues. The V segment lost 3 bases and the J segment 9 bases; nucleotides outside the gene matches: 2. Germline V CDR1 and CDR2: SGHNT, YYREEE (reference sequence). This CDR3 is CASSSGGRQYF. CDR3 coding DNA: TGTGCCAGCAGCTCAGGGGGCAGGCAGTACTTC. Looking up the rest from reference TRBV5-4 and TRBJ2-7 gives the full variable domain: ETGVTQSPTHLIKTRGQQVTLRCSSQSGHNTVSWYQQALGQGPQFIFQYYREEENGRGNFPPRFSGLQFPNYSSELNVNALELDDSALYLCASSSGGRQYFGPGTRLTVT.

The chain combines TRBV7-2 with TRBJ2-7, with D possibly TRBD1 on 6 matching bases. This CDR3 is 19 amino acids long. The V gene's germline CDR1 is SGHTA and CDR2 FQGNSA. V lost 1 base to trimming and J lost 3 bases, with 25 bases between them. DNA for the CDR3: TGTGCCAGCAGCTTAGTTCTGGGGGCGATTGTAGGTGGGGTCTACGAGCAGTACTTC. Translated: CASSLVLGAIVGGVYEQYF.

This clone was detected only once. The chain carries TRBV9 and TRBJ2-2; D is unclear. The CDR3 covers 16 residues. Trimming cost V 3 bases and J 3 bases, with 15 bases left between them. Germline CDR1 reads SGDLS; CDR2 reads YYNGEE. The CDR3 DNA reads as TGTGCCAGCAGCGCCTCCCCTAGGCTACACACCGGGGAGCTGTTTTTT. Translating gives CASSASPRLHTGELFF. Based on the CDR3 plus reference TRBV9 and TRBJ2-2, the full variable domain is DSGVTQTPKHLITATGQRVTLRCSPRSGDLSVYWYQQSLDQGLQFLIQYYNGEERAKGNILERFSAQQFPDLHSELNLSSLELGDSALYFCASSASPRLHTGELFFGEGSRLTVL.

The chain is built from TRBV28 and TRBJ1-4, with TRBD1 matching 7 bases. The CDR3 sequence is 15 residues long. The J segment lost 0 bases and the V segment lost 6 bases, leaving 4 bases of the junction unmatched. Germline assignment: CDR1 MDHEN and CDR2 SYDVKM. The CDR3 spells CASRWDSSTNEKLFF. In DNA form, the CDR3 reads TGTGCCAGCAGGTGGGACAGTTCAACTAATGAAAAACTGTTTTTT.

The chain is built from TRBV5-1 and TRBJ1-3; D is unclear. Between the trimmed V and J ends, which lost 7 bases and 0 bases, there was a span of 8 bases. Germline CDR1 reads SGHRS; CDR2 reads YFSETQ. The CDR3 totals 13 residues. CDR3 region: CASQTSSGNTIYF. The CDR3 bases are TGCGCCAGCCAAACCAGCTCTGGAAACACCATATATTTT.

V usage is TRBV28 and J usage is TRBJ2-1; D unclear. The CDR3 contains 14 residues. The V gene's germline CDR1 is MDHEN and CDR2 SYDVKM. Trimming took off 3 bases at V and 7 bases at J, with 13 bases between the two ends. DNA of the CDR3: TGTGCCAGCAGTTTGCCGGAGATGGTGAATGAGCAGTTCTTC. It yields the protein CASSLPEMVNEQFF.

In its sample, this clone was seen a few times. The rearrangement joins TRBV2 to TRBJ2-4; D is perhaps TRBD1 (6 bases). Germline V lookup: CDR1 SNHLY, CDR2 FYNNEI. CDR3 length: 15 amino acids. V was clipped by 4 bases and J by 0 bases, with 10 bases between them. This CDR3 reads CASSALQGAKNIQYF. The CDR3, as DNA: TGTGCCAGCAGTGCACTACAGGGAGCCAAAAACATTCAGTACTTC.

CDR3: CATSRDKQETQYF. Here the CDR3 DNA reads TGTGCCACCTCGAGGGACAAGCAAGAGACCCAGTACTTC. The chain couples TRBV19 to TRBJ2-5, with D possibly being TRBD1 (6 bases). Trimming shortened V by 10 bases and J by 2 bases, and 14 bases separated the two germline ends. The CDR3 runs to 13 residues. Germline V CDR1 and CDR2: LNHDA, SQIVND (reference sequence).

This clone was counted only a few times. The rearrangement joins TRBV7-3 to TRBJ2-7, with 14 bases lining up with TRBD2. The CDR3 sequence is 21 residues long. Germline CDR1 reads SGHTA; CDR2 reads FQGTGA. Losses at the gene ends were 1 base for V and 5 bases for J; bases not matched to a gene: 19. The DNA for the CDR3 is TGTGCCAGCAGCTTAAAGGTTTTGGGCGGGACTAGCGGGGGCCTTACGAACGAGCAGTACTTC. This encodes CASSLKVLGGTSGGLTNEQYF.

The chain employs TRBV30 and TRBJ1-5; D perhaps matches TRBD1 (5 bases). V was clipped by 3 bases and J by 6 bases, with 12 bases between them. CDR1 and CDR2 (germline): GTSNPN, SVGIG (reference sequence). The CDR3 spans 13 residues. This CDR3 reads CAWSRNQGQPQHF. CDR3 bases: TGTGCCTGGAGCCGAAATCAGGGTCAGCCCCAGCATTTT. Supplemented by reference TRBV30 and TRBJ1-5, the full variable domain reads SQTIHQWPATLVQPVGSPLSLECTVEGTSNPNLYWYRQAAGRGLQLLFYSVGIGQISSEVPQNLSASRPQDRQFILSSKKLLLSDSGFYLCAWSRNQGQPQHFGDGTRLSIL.

The V gene is TRBV5-4, the J gene TRBJ1-1, with a tentative D call TRBD1 (6 bases). V was shortened by 3 bases and J by 2 bases, with 14 bases between the two germline ends. CDR1 and CDR2 (germline): SGHNT, YYREEE (reference sequence). CDR3 length equals 15 residues. The CDR3 region is CASSSWTDLNTEAFF. The CDR3 bases are TGTGCCAGCAGCTCATGGACAGATTTAAACACTGAAGCTTTCTTT.

This clone has only one observation. The CDR3 region is CASRLGQRLEAFF. CDR3 DNA sequence: TGTGCCAGCCGACTCGGACAGAGGCTTGAAGCTTTCTTT. V is TRBV6-5 and J is TRBJ1-1, with D maybe TRBD1 (6 bases). Germline V gene lookup returns CDR1 MNHEY and CDR2 SVGAGI. Trimming shortened V by 8 bases and J by 7 bases, and 17 bases separated the two germline ends. The CDR3 runs 13 residues.

The rearrangement links TRBV19 to TRBJ1-1; D is unresolved. Germline-derived CDR1 and CDR2 are LNHDA and SQIVND (reference sequence). The CDR3 is 15 residues long. With 6 bases removed from V and 3 bases from J, the gap between germline ends came to 17 bases. The CDR3 loop reads CASSLLGRLDTEAFF. DNA for the CDR3: TGTGCCAGTAGCTTACTCGGGAGGTTGGACACTGAAGCTTTCTTT.

This rearrangement joins TRBV28 to TRBJ2-3; 7 bases fit TRBD1. Germline CDR1 and CDR2: MDHEN and SYDVKM. The CDR3 consists of 14 residues. V was pared by 5 bases and J by 3 bases, with 5 bases of the junction left unmatched. CDR3 sequence (DNA): TGTGCCAGCAGTAGGGACAGAGTAACAGATACGCAGTATTTT. Its protein is CASSRDRVTDTQYF.

V and J are TRBV30 and TRBJ2-7; a possible D gene is TRBD1 (6 bases). Trimming stripped 8 bases from V and 4 bases from J, with 18 bases between. The germline CDR1 and CDR2 sequences are GTSNPN and SVGIG (reference sequence). The length of the CDR3 is 13 residues. The CDR3: CATGAGEGYEQYF. CDR3 DNA sequence: TGTGCCACTGGGGCAGGGGAAGGTTACGAGCAGTACTTC.

This rearrangement joins TRBV7-3 to TRBJ2-1, with TRBD2 identical over 7 bases. The CDR3 sequence is 16 residues long. V was pared by 5 bases and J by 1 base, with 8 bases of the junction left unmatched. Germline V gene data show CDR1 as SGHTA and CDR2 as FQGTGA. The CDR3 nucleotides read TGTGCCAGCAGCCTCGTAGCGGGCGCATCCTACAATGAGCAGTTCTTC. This sequence encodes CASSLVAGASYNEQFF.

The J gene is TRBJ1-1, the V gene TRBV4-2; D not certain. Germline CDR1 reads LGHNA; CDR2 reads YNFKEQ. Deletions cut 3 bases from V and 7 bases from J, with 6 bases between. The CDR3 totals 11 residues. CDR3 nucleotide sequence: TGTGCCAGCAGCCAGAACGGTGAAGCTTTCTTT. It translates to CASSQNGEAFF.

The chain carries TRBV7-8 and TRBJ2-2; 10 positions match TRBD2. The germline V gene encodes CDR1 SGHVS and CDR2 FQNEAQ. The CDR3 sequence is 16 residues long. V shed 2 bases and J 2 bases; nucleotides not matched to a gene: 2. The CDR3 DNA reads as TGTGCCAGCAGCTTACTAGCGGGGGAAAACACCGGGGAGCTGTTTTTT. Translation gives CASSLLAGENTGELFF.

The sample holds one count of this clone. V is TRBV7-6 and J is TRBJ2-3, with 14 bases matching TRBD2. This CDR3 spans 16 amino acids. Germline V gene lookup returns CDR1 SGHVS and CDR2 FNYEAQ. V lost 4 bases, J lost 3 bases, and 3 bases stayed unmatched. The CDR3 protein is CASSSRTSGGTDTQYF. The DNA of the CDR3 is TGTGCCAGCAGCTCAAGGACTAGCGGGGGGACAGATACGCAGTATTTT.

This clone appeared a few times. The gene calls are TRBV27 and TRBJ2-7; D uncertain. There are 13 residues in the CDR3. V was clipped by 3 bases and J by 0 bases, with 6 bases between them. CDR1 is MNHEY, CDR2 SMNVEV, per germline (reference sequence). CDR3 protein: CASSFLGSYEQYF. CDR3 nucleotides: TGTGCCAGCAGTTTCCTAGGCTCCTACGAGCAGTACTTC.

The chain carries TRBV14 and TRBJ2-3, with 8 bases lining up with TRBD2. Per germline, CDR1 SGHDN and CDR2 FVKESK. This CDR3 comprises 16 residues. J lost 2 bases, V lost 0 bases, and 4 bases had no gene match. CDR3 DNA sequence: TGTGCCAGCAGCCAAGACCCACTAGCGGTCACAGATACGCAGTATTTT. It codes for CASSQDPLAVTDTQYF.